Sequencing of this T cell receptor (beta chain) was carried out in a study of response to subunit inactivated influenza vaccine. General study points: Authors suggested seasonal influenza vaccinations each recruit few new T cells.

TCRdb reprocessed the RT-PCR reads via MiXCR and lists one record per CDR3 protein. The sample has around 650,000 distinct CDR3 sequences, more than 15% seen once. The CDR3 sequence is 12 residues long. Deletions cut 4 bases from V and 5 bases from J, with 9 bases between. The germline V gene encodes CDR1 SQVTM and CDR2 ANQGSEA. This clonotype was seen only a few times. The target antigen is unknown. The sample consisted of PBMCs from blood, taken about 11 days after vaccination. This rearrangement joins TRBV29-1 to TRBJ2-1; the D is unclear. This receptor was identified in a middle-aged man who received an inactivated influenza vaccine. CDR3 sequence reads: CSVAASNNEQFF. CDR3 in DNA: TGCAGCGTTGCAGCATCTAACAATGAGCAGTTCTTC.